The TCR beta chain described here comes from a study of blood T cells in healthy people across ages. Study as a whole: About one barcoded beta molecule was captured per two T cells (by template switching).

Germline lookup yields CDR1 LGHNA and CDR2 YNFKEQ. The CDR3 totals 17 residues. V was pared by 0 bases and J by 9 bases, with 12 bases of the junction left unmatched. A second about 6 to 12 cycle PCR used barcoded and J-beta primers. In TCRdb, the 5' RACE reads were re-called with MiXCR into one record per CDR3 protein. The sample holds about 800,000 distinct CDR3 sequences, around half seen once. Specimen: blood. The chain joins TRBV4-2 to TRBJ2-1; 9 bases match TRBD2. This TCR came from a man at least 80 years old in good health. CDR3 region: CASSQDTSRGGLGEQFF. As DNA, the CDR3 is TGTGCCAGCAGCCAAGACACTTCGCGGGGGGGCCTAGGTGAGCAGTTCTTC.